This TCR beta chain is from a study of identical twins (dated by TCRdb to 2015 to 2016). Background on the whole study: TCR alpha and beta repertoires from monozygotic twins, unrelated adults of various ages and cord blood were deep-sequenced to test whether fetal clonotypes persist. To rule out contamination, replicate twin experiments were performed at different times with different library preparation protocols.

The paper's findings and limits, for the study overall: Because the same donors could not be followed over many years, the conclusions relied on cross-sectional statistical analysis. Compared with coincidental sharing between unrelated individuals, out-of-frame TCR alpha sequences shared between twins had an excess of sequences with low generation probability. In monozygotic twins, recombination models systematically underestimated out-of-frame TCR alpha sharing, but the models matched the sharing seen between unrelated individuals. Invariant T cells such as MAIT and iNKT could partly confound zero-insertion analyses, though diverse VJ usage argued against this for most clonotypes. Abundant cord blood beta clonotypes carried fewer insertions; young adult naive repertoires showed a weaker similar trend, while memory repertoires showed none. The excess sharing between twins in beta out-of-frame sequences was weaker because fewer shared sequences reduced the signal-to-noise ratio.

Libraries came from 5' RACE. Sequencing was performed on an Illumina HiSeq 2000. A universal primer binding site was introduced by template switching, and a unique molecular identifier was present in the final cDNA, enabling accurate counting of TCR cDNA molecules. First-strand cDNA for TCR alpha and beta chains was synthesized from specific primers in the conserved constant-segment region. To control for contamination, each cDNA library was double barcoded with a SMART-Mk sample barcode plus Illumina barcodes. TruSeq adapter sequences along with Illumina sample barcodes were introduced in two successive PCR steps. The Illumina HiSeq platform was used with custom primers to sequence TCR alpha and beta cDNA libraries. In the original analysis: MiGEC was used to process raw reads and extract unique molecular identifiers, and MiXCR was used to find CDR3 positions. Recombination models were inferred per individual with the repgenHMM and IGoR tools using an EM algorithm. Shared clonotype analysis was performed with the tcR package in R, normalizing sharing by the product of cloneset sizes. To study raw recombination free of thymic and clonal selection effects, out-of-frame nonproductive sequences were analyzed. The public reads were run again by TCRdb, first through fastp at Q25 and then through MiXCR, and only productive beta chains were kept. Rows are combined by CDR3 protein, so each entry shows the most common genes and DNA. The V and J calls and clone size come from TCRdb's table, not from the authors' own analysis. For this sample the table gives 640,000 or so distinct CDR3 sequences, of which roughly 6% were detected only once. The ten largest account for around 1.9% of the sample.

This clonotype was counted at least ten times. No cognate antigen has been identified for it. No base quality values were provided; no much bigger clone lies one nucleotide off. Every donor was a healthy Caucasian. Three unrelated non-twin adults were additionally sequenced: a male aged 18 to 30, a male aged 50 to 60 and a female aged 50 to 60. Miltenyi CD45RO+ enrichment and human naive T-cell isolation kits were used to isolate memory (CD45RO+) and naive T cells from PBMC. The material sequenced was naive T cells sorted from blood. Interpreted using the paper, the cell subset or site label stands for: cells isolated with a human naive T-cell isolation kit. The sequence derives from a man younger than 35 in good health.

The CDR3 region: CASSAPGTGMNTEAFF. The bases read TGTGCCAGCAGCGCCCCCGGGACAGGCATGAACACTGAAGCTTTCTTT. The sequence joins TRBV7-8 to TRBJ1-1, and 8 bases in between align with TRBD1. Spanning cysteine to phenylalanine, the CDR3 consists of 16 amino acids. CDR3 DNA is the only sequence kept; it has 48 bases, read in frame from the first base. Reading the germline V gene gives CDR1 SGHVS and CDR2 FQNEAQ. The germline V and J ends show losses of 5 bases and 0 bases respectively, and no gene match explains 8 bases of the junction.